A selection of T cell receptor beta chains follows, all from one sample in a study of T cells in Graves' hyperthyroidism and ophthalmopathy. TCRdb reprocessed the multiplex PCR reads via MiXCR and lists one record per CDR3 protein. The data show roughly 380,000 distinct CDR3 sequences, roughly 19% seen once. Sequencing input: blood. All receptors come from a woman in her late teens or twenties with Graves' hyperthyroidism. Both conserved end residues are part of each CDR3. A D gene is named only where the DNA matches it firmly. Clone size is stated in some rows and not others, as once, few, many or a class when expanded.

>TRBJ2-5|TRBV10-3|.|.
TGTGCCATCAAACGGGGGGCGACTGAGACCCAGTACTTC
CAIKRGATETQYF
>TRBJ2-5|TRBV11-2|TRBD1|.
TGTGCCAGCAGCACAACTGACAGGGGGCGCGGAAAGACCCAGTACTTC
CASSTTDRGRGKTQYF
>TRBJ1-1|TRBV7-3|.|many
TGTGCCAGCAGCTTACACGGGGGGGACACTGAAGCTTTCTTT
CASSLHGGDTEAFF
>TRBJ2-2|TRBV20-1|.|many
TGCAGTGCACCGAGGCCCGTCGAACTGAACACCGGGGAGCTGTTTTTT
CSAPRPVELNTGELFF
>TRBJ1-1|TRBV15|.|.
TGTGCCACCAGCAGAGAAGGCACTGAAGCTTTCTTT
CATSREGTEAFF
>TRBJ1-1|TRBV30|TRBD1|many
TGTGCCTGGAGTGTAGGAGGGGGCAAGGAAGCTTTCTTT
CAWSVGGGKEAFF
>TRBJ2-7|TRBV6-4|TRBD1|many
TGTGCCAGCAGTGACGGGACAGGGGGACGCGAGCAGTACTTC
CASSDGTGGREQYF
>TRBJ1-1|TRBV6-5|.|many
TGTGCCAGCAGTTACGAGACAGTGAACACTGAAGCTTTCTTT
CASSYETVNTEAFF
>TRBJ1-1|TRBV3-1|TRBD1|.
TGTGCCAGCACCGAGACAGGGACTTACACTGAAGCTTTCTTT
CASTETGTYTEAFF
>TRBJ1-5|TRBV29-1|.|many
TGCAGCGTTGGGGACAACCTGGGCGGCAATCAGCCCCAGCATTTT
CSVGDNLGGNQPQHF
>TRBJ1-2|TRBV29-1|.|many
TGCAGCGTTGATTACGATACCAGGGGAGGATATGGCTACACCTTC
CSVDYDTRGGYGYTF
>TRBJ2-6|TRBV15|.|many
TGTGCCACCAGCGTTACAGCCTCTGGGGCCAACGTCCTGACTTTC
CATSVTASGANVLTF
>TRBJ1-1|TRBV30|.|many
TGTGCCTGGAGTGAGGCTTTCTTT
CAWSEAFF